This TCR beta chain was recorded in a study of T cell responses to AZD1222 COVID-19 vaccine. Findings of the study overall: Repertoire collection took place solely once the T cell response had peaked. Spike-specific TCR breadth and depth grew following two AZD1222 doses. White British people made up most donors, females outnumbered males, and clonal diversity was possibly underestimated.

The protocol was immunoSEQ multiplex PCR, while the TCRdb copy is restricted to in-frame clones and leaves out a portion. Of fewer than 200,000 clones listed, roughly 88% are singletons. CDR3 length: 14 residues. Germline-derived CDR1 and CDR2 are LNHDA and SQIVND (reference sequence). Trimming cost V 5 bases and J 6 bases, with 17 bases left between them. A few counts support this clone. Its target is unknown. The receptor was isolated from an adult who received the AZD1222 COVID-19 vaccine. V and J are TRBV19 and TRBJ2-7; possible D gene TRBD1, 6 bases. The specimen was peripheral blood, collected 28 days after the second AZD1222 dose. CDR3 nucleotide sequence: TGTGCCAGTAGTCCAGGGACACCTTCGGTCGAGCAGTACTTC. Protein: CASSPGTPSVEQYF.